This record looks at one T cell receptor (beta chain) sequence and its context. The antigen is unknown. One end of the junction varies from germline; a read error may be responsible. Only Caucasian adults living in Nashville, Tennessee served as donors. This entry belongs to a study of shared clonotypes between healthy human individuals. At a deep level, the assay was run. This table comes from immunoSEQ multiplex PCR, and its TCRdb copy is limited to in-frame clones, with some not included. The table shows 550,000 to 600,000 clones, with roughly four fifths occurring only once. Germline V gene data show CDR1 as LNHNV and CDR2 as YYDKDF (reference sequence). The CDR3 contains 12 residues. General observations from the study: Sequencing depth was a factor that was expected to affect clonotype sharing among donors.

V and J are TRBV15 and TRBJ2-3; D is possibly TRBD1 (5 bases). This receptor was identified in a woman aged 40-49 years in good health. Some clones in this sample may be carry-over from other donors' samples. Input material: PBMCs. DNA for the CDR3: TGTGCCACCAGCAGAGAAACAGGTACGCAGTATTTT. Translated, it gives CATSRETGTQYF.